One and the same sample provided the 11 T cell receptor beta chains below, sequenced in a study of CD8 T cells in Susac syndrome. Random hexamers were used to reverse transcribe the RNA input (about 0.45 to 1 ug). TCRdb re-analysed the immunoSEQ multiplex PCR reads in MiXCR, keeping a single row per CDR3 protein. The sample has fewer than 60,000 distinct CDR3 sequences, around 95% seen once. Specimen: CD8+ T cells from PBMCs. These receptors all come from a human donor with Susac syndrome.

This clonotype was recorded a few times. The rearrangement joins TRBV6-1 to TRBJ2-2; 7 positions agree with TRBD1. The CDR3 is made up of 15 amino acids. Germline loops: CDR1 MNHNS, CDR2 SASEGT. Trimming took 6 bases from V and 0 from J; bases not matched to a gene: 4. The CDR3 protein is CASSRDSANTGELFF. The CDR3, as DNA: TGTGCCAGCAGCCGGGACAGCGCGAACACCGGGGAGCTGTTTTTT.

A single count supports this clonotype. The chain links TRBV7-9 to TRBJ1-5, with TRBD1 identical over 7 bases. This CDR3 comprises 13 residues. The germline CDR1 and CDR2 sequences are SEHNR and FQNEAQ (reference sequence). Trimming took 6 bases from V and 3 from J; bases not matched to a gene: 2. The CDR3 DNA reads TGTGCCAGCAGTAGGGGGCTCAATCAGCCCCAGCATTTT. Its translation: CASSRGLNQPQHF.

The rearrangement links TRBV19 to TRBJ1-1; D unresolved. Trimming took off 10 bases at V and 8 bases at J, with 23 bases between the two ends. The CDR3 has 14 amino acids. Germline values: CDR1 LNHDA, CDR2 SQIVND (reference sequence). Here the CDR3 reads CATSLDLGGEEAFF. The CDR3 DNA reads TGTGCCACCAGTTTAGACCTGGGAGGCGAGGAAGCTTTCTTT.

This chain joins TRBV20-1 and TRBJ2-7; either TRBD1 or TRBD2 may fit D (5 bases each). The V end was cut by 6 bases, the J end by 8 bases, with 26 bases between. This CDR3 spans 15 amino acids. In germline, CDR1 is DFQATT, CDR2 SNEGSKA (reference sequence). The CDR3 is CSAIPPTVDRGQQYF. The CDR3 DNA reads TGCAGTGCCATCCCGCCGACAGTGGACCGCGGGCAGCAGTACTTC.

V and J are TRBV12-5 and TRBJ2-5; TRBD1 matches at 8 bases. From germline, CDR1 is LGHNT and CDR2 FRNRAP. The length of the CDR3 is 15 residues. V dropped 7 bases and J dropped 2; count of bases not matched to a gene: 9. The CDR3 region has the DNA TGTGCTAGTGAACCTCCGGACAGGGAACAAGAGACCCAGTACTTC. Translated, it gives CASEPPDREQETQYF.

The chain joins TRBV9 to TRBJ2-7, with 11 positions matching TRBD2. CDR1 and CDR2 (germline): SGDLS, YYNGEE. J gave up 2 bases and V 3 bases, and 1 base lay outside the gene matches. The CDR3 sequence is 14 residues long. The DNA for the CDR3 is TGTGCCAGCAGCGATAGCGGGGGGGCCTACGAGCAGTACTTC. Protein product: CASSDSGGAYEQYF.

This chain links TRBV4-3 with TRBJ1-1; weak D call: TRBD1 (5 bases). This CDR3 comprises 13 residues. The V end lost 4 bases, the J end lost 2 bases, and 8 bases lay between the germline ends. Germline assignment: CDR1 LGHNA and CDR2 YSLEER. The CDR3 DNA follows: TGCGCCAGCAGCCCCGGACAAAACACTGAAGCTTTCTTT. Protein sequence: CASSPGQNTEAFF.

The chain employs TRBV30 and TRBJ1-2; D unresolved. Germline assignment: CDR1 GTSNPN and CDR2 SVGIG (reference sequence). The CDR3 has 12 amino acids. V lost 8 bases, J lost 8 bases, and 18 bases lay in between. The CDR3 spells CARDDLLGGYTF. The DNA of the CDR3 is TGTGCCAGAGACGACCTTTTGGGAGGCTACACCTTC. Together with reference TRBV30 and TRBJ1-2, the CDR3 gives the full variable domain: SQTIHQWPATLVQPVGSPLSLECTVEGTSNPNLYWYRQAAGRGLQLLFYSVGIGQISSEVPQNLSASRPQDRQFILSSKKLLLSDSGFYLCARDDLLGGYTFGSGTRLTVV.

This clonotype was detected only a few times. This chain joins TRBV7-9 and TRBJ2-5, with D perhaps matching TRBD2 (5 bases). Trimming took 3 bases from V and 2 from J, leaving 13 bases between them. This CDR3 has 15 residues. Germline-derived CDR1 and CDR2 are SEHNR and FQNEAQ (reference sequence). CDR3 residues: CASSLRVASQETQYF. The CDR3 DNA reads TGTGCCAGCAGCTTGCGGGTAGCGAGTCAAGAGACCCAGTACTTC.

This chain connects TRBV20-1 to TRBJ1-2; D unclear. Trimming cost V 2 bases and J 1 base, with 11 bases left between them. Germline CDR1 reads DFQATT; CDR2 reads SNEGSKA (reference sequence). The CDR3 is 14 residues long. The CDR3 bases are TGCAGTGCTAGACCAACAGACGGTAACTATGGCTACACCTTC. Translation gives CSARPTDGNYGYTF.

The rearrangement uses TRBV7-9 and TRBJ2-5, with 10 positions matching TRBD1. Germline-derived CDR1 and CDR2 are SEHNR and FQNEAQ (reference sequence). The V and J ends lost 2 bases and 4 bases, in that order; junction bases with no gene match: 13. There are 18 residues in the CDR3. The DNA for the CDR3 is TGTGCCAGCAGCTTATTCGGATTTCGAGGGACAGGGGCAGAGACCCAGTACTTC. Encoded protein: CASSLFGFRGTGAETQYF. The full variable domain, in which reference TRBV7-9 and TRBJ2-5 provide the parts outside the CDR3, is DTGVSQNPRHKITKRGQNVTFRCDPISEHNRLYWYRQTLGQGPEFLTYFQNEAQLEKSRLLSDRFSAERPKGSFSTLEIQRTEQGDSAMYLCASSLFGFRGTGAETQYFGPGTRLLVL.